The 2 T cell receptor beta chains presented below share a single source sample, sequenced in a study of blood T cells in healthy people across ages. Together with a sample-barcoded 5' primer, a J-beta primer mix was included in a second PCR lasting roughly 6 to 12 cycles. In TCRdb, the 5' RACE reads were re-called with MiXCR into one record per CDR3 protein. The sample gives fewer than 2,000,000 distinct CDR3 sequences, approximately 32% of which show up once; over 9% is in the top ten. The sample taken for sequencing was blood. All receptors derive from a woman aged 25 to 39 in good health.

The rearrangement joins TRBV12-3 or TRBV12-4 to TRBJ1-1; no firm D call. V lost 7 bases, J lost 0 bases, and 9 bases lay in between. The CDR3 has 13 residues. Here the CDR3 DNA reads TGTGCCAGCACCGGAGGAGTGAACACTGAAGCTTTCTTT. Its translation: CASTGGVNTEAFF.

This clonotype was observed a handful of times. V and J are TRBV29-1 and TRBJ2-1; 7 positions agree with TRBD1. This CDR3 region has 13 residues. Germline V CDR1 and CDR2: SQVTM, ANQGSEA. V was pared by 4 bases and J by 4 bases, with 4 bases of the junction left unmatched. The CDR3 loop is CSVAGGVYNEQFF. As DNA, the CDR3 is TGCAGCGTTGCAGGGGGTGTTTACAATGAGCAGTTCTTC.